This entry features one T cell receptor beta chain sequence. Its antigen is as yet unknown. TCRdb reprocessed the reads with MiXCR, giving one entry per CDR3 protein. The profile shows under 850,000 distinct CDR3 sequences, around a third of them singletons. These data come from a study of T cell repertoires in cytomegalovirus infection. With 5 bases clipped from V and 5 bases from J, the junction kept 9 bases outside the gene matches. CDR1 and CDR2 (germline): SEHNR, FQNEAQ (reference sequence). This CDR3 is 15 amino acids long. The source was cultured PBMCs, collected from culture after CMV antigen stimulation. The rearrangement links TRBV7-9 to TRBJ2-5; the match to TRBD1 covers 9 bases. The TCR was taken from a human donor in good health (CMV status not recorded). Some clones in this sample may be carry-over from other donors' samples. CDR3: CASSQGTGPWETQYF. The CDR3 DNA is TGTGCCAGCAGCCAAGGGACAGGGCCCTGGGAGACCCAGTACTTC.